The 20 T cell receptor beta chains reported below all come from one sample, sequenced in a study of patients and donors after allogeneic stem cell transplantation. TCRdb re-called the RT-PCR reads with MiXCR, one entry per CDR3 protein. The sample consists of approximately 200,000 distinct CDR3 sequences, 40% to 45% of them appearing once. The specimen sequenced was blood, either unsorted or a sorted T cell fraction (not recorded which). Receptor source: a human donor who was either an allogeneic HSCT recipient or a stem cell or donor lymphocyte infusion donor (not recorded which). It is not recorded whose cells these are; they may come from a transplant donor.

As to this clonotype: Germline and junction disagree at one end, which may indicate a read error. The genes are TRBV7-2 and TRBJ2-1, with unresolved D. The CDR3 runs to 11 residues. Germline-derived CDR1 and CDR2 are SGHTA and FQGNSA. The CDR3 DNA follows: TGTGCCAGCAGCCAGTACCTTGAGCAGTCCTTC. It encodes CASSQYLEQSF.

The chain is built from TRBV11-2 and TRBJ2-3; D perhaps matches TRBD1 (5 bases). The CDR3 has 14 amino acids. The germline gives CDR1 SGHAT, CDR2 FQNNGV. V lost 5 bases, J lost 2 bases, and 11 bases lay in between. The CDR3 region is CASSGAAITDTQYF. CDR3 coding DNA: TGTGCCAGCAGCGGGGCAGCAATCACAGATACGCAGTATTTT.

V usage is TRBV6-5 and J usage is TRBJ2-7; 11 bases align to TRBD2. After removal of 2 bases from V and 5 bases from J, the junction contained 14 bases not matched to a gene. This CDR3 comprises 18 residues. Germline V gene lookup returns CDR1 MNHEY and CDR2 SVGAGI. The CDR3 DNA sequence: TGTGCCAGCAGTTACACCCTCCCGATGACTAGCGGGAATAACGAGCAGTACTTC. This gives the protein CASSYTLPMTSGNNEQYF.

This clonotype was seen once. Its ends do not fully match the called genes, so a read error is possible. The rearrangement joins TRBV12-3 or TRBV12-4 to TRBJ2-7; possibly TRBD2 for D (6 bases). The CDR3 length is 13 residues. The CDR3 loop reads CASSLAVIYEQYF. Here the CDR3 DNA reads TGTGCCAGCAGCTTAGCGGTAATCTACGAGCAGTACTTC.

This clonotype was counted only a few times. The gene calls are TRBV6-6 and TRBJ1-1; TRBD1 aligns across 8 bases. The germline V gene has CDR1 MNHNY and CDR2 SVGAGI (reference sequence). Trimming removed 7 bases from V and 5 bases from J; junction bases left unmatched: 12. The CDR3 length is 15 residues. The CDR3 DNA reads as TGTGCCAGCAACCTTGAGCAGGGGGCAGGGACTGAAGCTTTCTTT. Its protein product is CASNLEQGAGTEAFF.

Only a few counts were recorded for this clonotype. This CDR3 reads CSAHDGNQPQHF. The DNA for the CDR3 is TGCAGTGCACACGACGGGAATCAGCCCCAGCATTTT. The J gene is TRBJ1-5, the V gene TRBV20-1; D remains unclear. The CDR3 runs to 12 residues. Trimming took 6 bases from V and 4 from J, leaving 10 bases between them. The germline CDR1 and CDR2 sequences are DFQATT and SNEGSKA (reference sequence).

J is TRBJ1-1 and V is TRBV12-3 or TRBV12-4; D uncertain. The length of the CDR3 is 14 residues. Between the trimmed V and J ends, which lost 11 bases and 8 bases, there was a span of 24 bases. CDR3 region: CAPMRCGLYQEAFF. As DNA, the CDR3 is TGTGCCCCCATGAGGTGTGGCTTGTACCAGGAAGCTTTCTTT.

The chain joins TRBV6-5 to TRBJ2-4; perhaps TRBD1 as D (5 bases). CDR1 and CDR2 (germline): MNHEY, SVGAGI. The CDR3 covers 15 residues. V shed 7 bases and J shed 0 bases, with 13 bases lying between them. The CDR3 DNA is TGTGCCAGCACCCAGGCAGGGAAAGCCAAAAACATTCAGTACTTC. Its protein is CASTQAGKAKNIQYF.

Details on this clonotype: This CDR3 fails to terminate in the conserved phenylalanine or tryptophan, so it likely reflects a read error. CDR3 DNA: TGTGCCAGCAGTGCCTTACCCCGGACTAGCGGGAGGGCCTCCACAGATACGCAGTATTCT. Amino acids: CASSALPRTSGRASTDTQYS. The genes are TRBV6-4 and TRBJ2-3; 15 bases match TRBD2. CDR3 length: 20 amino acids. Germline values: CDR1 MRHNA, CDR2 SNTAGT. The J segment lost 2 bases and the V segment lost 4 bases, leaving 13 bases of the junction unmatched.

The gene calls are TRBV7-3 and TRBJ1-2; weak D call: TRBD1 (5 bases). Trimming removed 2 bases from V and 6 bases from J, with 13 bases in between. The CDR3 spans 14 residues. The germline V gene has CDR1 SGHTA and CDR2 FQGTGA. CDR3 bases: TGTGCCAGCAGCTTACAGGGAAACTCTCATGGCTACACCTTC. It codes for CASSLQGNSHGYTF.

This clonotype was detected only a few times. The chain links TRBV3-1 to TRBJ2-1; 9 bases match TRBD2. V lost 5 bases to trimming and J lost 7 bases; unmatched junction nucleotides: 6. The CDR3 covers 14 residues. The V gene's germline CDR1 is LGHDT and CDR2 YNNKEL (reference sequence). The CDR3 loop reads CASSYSGSSNEQFF. DNA of the CDR3: TGTGCCAGCAGCTATAGCGGGAGCTCGAATGAGCAGTTCTTC.

In its sample, this clonotype was seen once. The chain links TRBV4-3 to TRBJ2-3; D is possibly TRBD1 or TRBD2 (6 bases each). The CDR3 extends over 16 amino acids. The V end was cut by 1 base, the J end by 3 bases, with 14 bases between. Germline V CDR1 and CDR2: LGHNA, YSLEER. The CDR3 region is CASSQGSGGGTDTQYF. The CDR3 DNA follows: TGCGCCAGCAGCCAAGGTTCCGGGGGCGGAACAGATACGCAGTATTTT.

The rearrangement uses TRBV12-3 or TRBV12-4 and TRBJ1-2; possible D gene TRBD1, 6 bases. This CDR3 is 14 amino acids long. V lost 7 bases to trimming and J lost 4 bases, with 16 bases between them. The CDR3 region is CASTQMGGGYGYTF. The CDR3, as DNA: TGTGCCAGCACCCAAATGGGGGGCGGCTATGGCTACACCTTC.

The rearrangement links TRBV4-1 to TRBJ1-3; TRBD1 matches at 12 bases. The CDR3 has 15 amino acids. V lost 1 base and J lost 10; bases outside the gene matches: 5. The germline CDR1 and CDR2 sequences are MGHRA and YSYEKL. CDR3 loop: CASSQAGTGGATIYF. The CDR3 bases are TGCGCCAGCAGCCAAGCCGGGACAGGGGGCGCAACCATATATTTT.

This chain joins TRBV5-1 and TRBJ2-3; 11 positions match TRBD2. The CDR3 loop spans 17 amino acids. Germline V gives CDR1 SGHRS, CDR2 YFSETQ. The J segment lost 5 bases and the V segment lost 3 bases, leaving 11 bases of the junction unmatched. CDR3 amino acids: CASSSGLAVLWGDTQYF. The CDR3 region has the DNA TGCGCCAGCAGCTCGGGACTAGCGGTCCTCTGGGGAGATACGCAGTATTTT.

CDR3 nucleotide sequence: TGTGCCAGCACTTCCTTCGTACTCATGAACACTGAAGCTTTCTTT. It encodes CASTSFVLMNTEAFF. This sequence joins TRBV2 and TRBJ1-1, with unresolved D. Trimming took 7 bases from V and 0 from J, leaving 15 bases between them. CDR1 and CDR2 (germline): SNHLY, FYNNEI. The CDR3 is 15 residues long.

This clonotype has only one observation. The chain combines TRBV9 with TRBJ1-5; D call uncertain. This CDR3 is 14 amino acids long. V lost 3 bases to trimming and J lost 6 bases, with 13 bases between them. Germline V CDR1 and CDR2: SGDLS, YYNGEE. CDR3: CASSAAEEAQPQHF. CDR3 nucleotides: TGTGCCAGCAGCGCCGCCGAGGAGGCTCAGCCCCAGCATTTT.

The chain uses TRBV4-3 and TRBJ2-2, with no clear D. Per germline, CDR1 LGHNA and CDR2 YSLEER. The length of the CDR3 is 12 residues. V dropped 5 bases and J dropped 2 bases, with 3 bases sitting between them. CDR3 sequence (DNA): TGCGCCAGCAGCGATAACACCGGGGAGCTGTTTTTT. It is translated as CASSDNTGELFF.

The genes are TRBV4-2 and TRBJ2-7; TRBD2 matches 7 bases. The length of the CDR3 is 15 residues. Trimming removed 1 base from V and 4 bases from J; junction bases left unmatched: 7. Germline V gene sequence: CDR1 LGHNA, CDR2 YNFKEQ. The CDR3: CASSQGGSGRYEQYF. The CDR3 DNA is TGTGCCAGCAGCCAAGGCGGGAGTGGCCGTTACGAGCAGTACTTC.

The genes are TRBV7-2 and TRBJ2-3; no reliable D call. Germline CDR1 is SGHTA and CDR2 is FQGNSA. Trimming shortened V by 3 bases and J by 6 bases, and 4 bases separated the two germline ends. The CDR3 length is 11 residues. CDR3 sequence reads: CASSFWDTQYF. The CDR3 DNA reads TGTGCCAGCAGCTTCTGGGATACGCAGTATTTT. The whole variable domain, filled in from reference TRBV7-2 and TRBJ2-3, reads GAGVSQSPSNKVTEKGKDVELRCDPISGHTALYWYRQSLGQGLEFLIYFQGNSAPDKSGLPSDRFSAERTGGSVSTLTIQRTQQEDSAVYLCASSFWDTQYFGPGTRLTVL.